This T cell receptor beta chain was profiled in a study of T cells after yellow fever vaccination. TCRdb ran MiXCR on the 5' RACE reads and lists one entry per CDR3 protein. The data contain 350,000 or so distinct CDR3 sequences, about 7.8% of them seen just once; the ten biggest clones take up roughly 15%. V was trimmed by 1 base and J by 4 bases, leaving 7 bases between them. Germline CDR1 and CDR2: SGDLS and YYNGEE. The CDR3 sequence is 13 residues long. General study findings and limits: Researchers noted that a small share of clonotypes showed up in both CD4 and CD8 compartments.

A note on this clonotype: What it recognizes is unknown.

The TCR was taken from a man between 18 and 29 years old who received the YFV17D yellow fever vaccine. J is TRBJ2-3 and V is TRBV9; D is uncertain. Sequenced here: PBMCs, sampled roughly seven weeks after the first yellow fever vaccination. The DNA of the CDR3 is TGTGCCAGCAGCGTAAACCCGGCAGATACGCAGTATTTT. Residues: CASSVNPADTQYF.